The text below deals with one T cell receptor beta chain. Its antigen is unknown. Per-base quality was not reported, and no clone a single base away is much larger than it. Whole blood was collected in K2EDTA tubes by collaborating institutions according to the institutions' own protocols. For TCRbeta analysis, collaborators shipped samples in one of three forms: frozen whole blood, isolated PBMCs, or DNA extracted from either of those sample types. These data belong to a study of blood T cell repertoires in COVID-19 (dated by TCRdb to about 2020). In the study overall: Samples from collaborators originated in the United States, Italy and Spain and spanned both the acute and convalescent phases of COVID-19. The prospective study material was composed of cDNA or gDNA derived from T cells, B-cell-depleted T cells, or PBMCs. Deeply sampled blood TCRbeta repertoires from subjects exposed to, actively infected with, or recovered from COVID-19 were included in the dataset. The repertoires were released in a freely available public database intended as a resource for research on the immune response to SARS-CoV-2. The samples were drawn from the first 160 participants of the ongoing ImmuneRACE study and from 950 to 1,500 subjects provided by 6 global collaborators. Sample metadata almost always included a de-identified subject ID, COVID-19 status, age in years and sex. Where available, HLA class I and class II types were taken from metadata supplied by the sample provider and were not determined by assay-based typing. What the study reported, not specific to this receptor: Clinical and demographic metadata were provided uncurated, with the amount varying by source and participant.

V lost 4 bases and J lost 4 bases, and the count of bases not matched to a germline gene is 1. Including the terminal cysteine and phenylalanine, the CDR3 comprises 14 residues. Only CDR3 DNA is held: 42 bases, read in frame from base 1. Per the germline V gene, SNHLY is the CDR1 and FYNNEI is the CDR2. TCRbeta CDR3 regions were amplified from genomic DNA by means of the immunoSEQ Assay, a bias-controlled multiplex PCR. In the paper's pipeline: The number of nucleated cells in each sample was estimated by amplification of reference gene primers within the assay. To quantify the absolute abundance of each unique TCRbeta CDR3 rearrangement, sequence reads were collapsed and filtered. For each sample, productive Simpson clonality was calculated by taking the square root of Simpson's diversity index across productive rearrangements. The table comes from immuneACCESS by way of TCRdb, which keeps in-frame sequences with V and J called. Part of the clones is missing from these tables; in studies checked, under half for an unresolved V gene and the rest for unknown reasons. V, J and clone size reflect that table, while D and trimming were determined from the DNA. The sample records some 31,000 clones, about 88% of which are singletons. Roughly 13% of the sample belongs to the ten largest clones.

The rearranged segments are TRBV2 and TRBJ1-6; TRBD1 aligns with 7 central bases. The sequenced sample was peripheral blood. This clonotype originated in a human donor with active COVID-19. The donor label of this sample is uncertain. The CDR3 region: CASSAQGYNSPLHF. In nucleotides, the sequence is TGTGCCAGCAGTGCACAGGGGTATAATTCACCCCTCCACTTT.